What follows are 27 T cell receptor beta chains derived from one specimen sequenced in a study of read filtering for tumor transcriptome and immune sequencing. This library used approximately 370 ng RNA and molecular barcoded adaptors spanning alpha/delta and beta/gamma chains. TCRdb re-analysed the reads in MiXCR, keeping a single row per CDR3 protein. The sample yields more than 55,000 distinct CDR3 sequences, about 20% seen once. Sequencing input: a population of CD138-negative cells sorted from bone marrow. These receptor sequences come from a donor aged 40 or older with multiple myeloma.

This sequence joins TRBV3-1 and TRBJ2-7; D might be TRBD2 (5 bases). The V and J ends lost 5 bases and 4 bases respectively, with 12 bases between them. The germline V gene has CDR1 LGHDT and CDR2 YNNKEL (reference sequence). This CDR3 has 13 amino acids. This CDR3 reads CASSATGGYEQYF. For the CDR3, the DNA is TGTGCCAGCAGCGCGACCGGCGGGTACGAGCAGTACTTC.

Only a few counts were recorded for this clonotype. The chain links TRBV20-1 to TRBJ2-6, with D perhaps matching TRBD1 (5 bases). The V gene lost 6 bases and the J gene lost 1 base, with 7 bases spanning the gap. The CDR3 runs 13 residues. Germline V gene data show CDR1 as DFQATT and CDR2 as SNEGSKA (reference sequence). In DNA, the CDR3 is TGCAGTGCGTACAGGTCTGGGGCCAACGTCCTGACTTTC. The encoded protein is CSAYRSGANVLTF.

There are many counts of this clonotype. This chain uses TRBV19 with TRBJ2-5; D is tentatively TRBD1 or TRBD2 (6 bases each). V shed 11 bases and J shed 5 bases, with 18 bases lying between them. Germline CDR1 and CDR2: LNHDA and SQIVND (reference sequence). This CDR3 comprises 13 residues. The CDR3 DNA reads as TGTGCCTCAGGGGCGGGGCCATGGGAGACCCAGTACTTC. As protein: CASGAGPWETQYF.

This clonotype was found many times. The CDR3 loop reads CASSLARERNEQFF. Here the CDR3 DNA reads TGCGCCAGCAGCTTGGCGAGAGAGAGGAATGAGCAGTTCTTC. The chain joins TRBV5-1 to TRBJ2-1; D call uncertain. Germline V gene sequence: CDR1 SGHRS, CDR2 YFSETQ. With 0 bases removed from V and 7 bases from J, the gap between germline ends came to 11 bases. The CDR3 runs to 14 residues.

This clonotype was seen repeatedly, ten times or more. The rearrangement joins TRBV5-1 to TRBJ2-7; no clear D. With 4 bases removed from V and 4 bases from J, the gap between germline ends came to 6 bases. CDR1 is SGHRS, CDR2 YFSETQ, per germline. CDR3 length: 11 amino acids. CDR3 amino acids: CASSQEYEQYF. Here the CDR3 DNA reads TGCGCCAGCAGCCAAGAATACGAGCAGTACTTC.

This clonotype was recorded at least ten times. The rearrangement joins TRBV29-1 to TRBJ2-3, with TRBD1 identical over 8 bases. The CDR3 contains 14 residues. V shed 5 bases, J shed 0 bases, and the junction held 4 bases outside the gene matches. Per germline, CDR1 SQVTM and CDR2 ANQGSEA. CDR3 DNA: TGCAGCGTTAAACAGGGGGTTAGCACAGATACGCAGTATTTT. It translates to CSVKQGVSTDTQYF.

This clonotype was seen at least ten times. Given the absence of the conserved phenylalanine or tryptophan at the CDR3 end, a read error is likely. The CDR3 DNA is TGCGCCAGCAGCTCAGCGGGAGGGCCGGGGAATGAGCAGTTCCTC. It codes for CASSSAGGPGNEQFL. The V call is TRBV5-1, the J call TRBJ2-1; 10 bases fit TRBD2. The CDR3 extends over 15 amino acids. V was pared by 3 bases and J by 7 bases, with 7 bases of the junction left unmatched. Germline values: CDR1 SGHRS, CDR2 YFSETQ.

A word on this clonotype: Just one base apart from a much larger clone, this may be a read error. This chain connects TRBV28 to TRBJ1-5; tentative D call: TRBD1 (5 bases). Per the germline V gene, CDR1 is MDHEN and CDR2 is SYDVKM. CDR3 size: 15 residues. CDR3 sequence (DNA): TGTGCCAGCAGACCAGAAAAGGGACTAAATCAGTCCCAGCATTTT. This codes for CASRPEKGLNQSQHF.

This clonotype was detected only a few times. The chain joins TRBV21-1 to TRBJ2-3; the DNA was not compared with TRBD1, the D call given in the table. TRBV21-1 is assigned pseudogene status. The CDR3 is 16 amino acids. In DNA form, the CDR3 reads TGTGCCAGCTTGGACAGGGGACAACTGAATGGAGATACGCAGTATTTT. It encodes CASLDRGQLNGDTQYF.

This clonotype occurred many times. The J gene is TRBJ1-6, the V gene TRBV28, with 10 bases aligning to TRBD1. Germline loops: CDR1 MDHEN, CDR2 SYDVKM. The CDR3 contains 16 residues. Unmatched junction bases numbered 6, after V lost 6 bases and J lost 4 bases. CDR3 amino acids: CASRPGQGIYNSPLHF. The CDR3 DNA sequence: TGTGCCAGCAGACCGGGACAGGGGATTTATAATTCACCCCTCCACTTT.

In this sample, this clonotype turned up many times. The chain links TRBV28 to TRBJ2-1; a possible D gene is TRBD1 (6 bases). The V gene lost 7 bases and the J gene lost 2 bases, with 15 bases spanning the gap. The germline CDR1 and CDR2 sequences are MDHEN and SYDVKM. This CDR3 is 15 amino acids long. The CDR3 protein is CASNIFRGPYNEQFF. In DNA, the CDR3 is TGTGCCAGCAACATATTCAGGGGTCCCTACAATGAGCAGTTCTTC.

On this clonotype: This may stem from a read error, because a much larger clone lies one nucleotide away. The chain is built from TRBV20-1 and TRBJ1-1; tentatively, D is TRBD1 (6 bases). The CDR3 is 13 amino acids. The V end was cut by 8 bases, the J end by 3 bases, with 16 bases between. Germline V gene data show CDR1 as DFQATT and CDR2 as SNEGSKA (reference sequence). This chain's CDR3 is CSTNRVMDTEAFF. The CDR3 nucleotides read TGCAGTACTAACAGGGTAATGGACACTGAAGCTTTCTTT.

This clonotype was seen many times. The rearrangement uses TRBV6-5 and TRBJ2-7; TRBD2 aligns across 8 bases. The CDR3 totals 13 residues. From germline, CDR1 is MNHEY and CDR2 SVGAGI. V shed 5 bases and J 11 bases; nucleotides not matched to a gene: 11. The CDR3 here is CASSDHPGGEEYF. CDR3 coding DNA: TGTGCCAGCAGTGACCACCCGGGAGGGGAGGAGTACTTC.

This CDR3 is CASKGTGGTGELFF. CDR3 nucleotides: TGTGCCAGCAAAGGGACAGGGGGCACCGGGGAGCTGTTTTTT. V gene TRBV2 combines with J gene TRBJ2-2; 11 bases fit TRBD1. The CDR3 runs 14 residues. Trimming took 7 bases from V and 4 from J; bases not matched to a gene: 2. Germline V gene data show CDR1 as SNHLY and CDR2 as FYNNEI.

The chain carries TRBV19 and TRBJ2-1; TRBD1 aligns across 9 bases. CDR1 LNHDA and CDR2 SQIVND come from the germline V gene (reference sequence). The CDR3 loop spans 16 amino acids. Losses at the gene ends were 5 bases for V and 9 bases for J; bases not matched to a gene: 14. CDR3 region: CASSPGQGLSQLEQFF. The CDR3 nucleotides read TGTGCCAGTAGTCCCGGACAGGGGCTCTCTCAGCTTGAGCAGTTCTTC. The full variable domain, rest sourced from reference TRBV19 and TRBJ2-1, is DGGITQSPKYLFRKEGQNVTLSCEQNLNHDAMYWYRQDPGQGLRLIYYSQIVNDFQKGDIAEGYSVSREKKESFPLTVTSAQKNPTAFYLCASSPGQGLSQLEQFFGPGTRLTVL.

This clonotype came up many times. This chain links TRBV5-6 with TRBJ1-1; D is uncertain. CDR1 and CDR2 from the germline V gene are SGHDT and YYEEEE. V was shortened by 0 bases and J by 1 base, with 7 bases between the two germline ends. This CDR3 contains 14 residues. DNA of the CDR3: TGTGCCAGCAGCTTGGAAGGTAGGAACACTGAAGCTTTCTTT. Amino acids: CASSLEGRNTEAFF.

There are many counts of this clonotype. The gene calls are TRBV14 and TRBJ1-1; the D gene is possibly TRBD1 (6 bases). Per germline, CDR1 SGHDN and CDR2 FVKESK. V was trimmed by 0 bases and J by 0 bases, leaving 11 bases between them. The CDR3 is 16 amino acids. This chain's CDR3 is CASSQDQGLLNTEAFF. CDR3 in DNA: TGTGCCAGCAGCCAAGATCAGGGGCTATTGAACACTGAAGCTTTCTTT.

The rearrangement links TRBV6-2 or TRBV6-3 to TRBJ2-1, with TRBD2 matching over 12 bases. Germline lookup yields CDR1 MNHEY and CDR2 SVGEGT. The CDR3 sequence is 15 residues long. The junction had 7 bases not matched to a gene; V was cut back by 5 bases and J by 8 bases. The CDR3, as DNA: TGTGCCAGCAGTCGCCCTAGCGGGGGGGCTGATGAGCAGTTCTTC. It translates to CASSRPSGGADEQFF.

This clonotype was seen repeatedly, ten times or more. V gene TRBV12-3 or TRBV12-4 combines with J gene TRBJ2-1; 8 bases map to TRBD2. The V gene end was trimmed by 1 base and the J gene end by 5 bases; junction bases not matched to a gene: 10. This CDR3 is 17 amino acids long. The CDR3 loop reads CASSLGGAGAANNEQFF. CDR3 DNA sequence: TGTGCCAGCAGTTTAGGGGGAGCGGGGGCGGCAAACAATGAGCAGTTCTTC.

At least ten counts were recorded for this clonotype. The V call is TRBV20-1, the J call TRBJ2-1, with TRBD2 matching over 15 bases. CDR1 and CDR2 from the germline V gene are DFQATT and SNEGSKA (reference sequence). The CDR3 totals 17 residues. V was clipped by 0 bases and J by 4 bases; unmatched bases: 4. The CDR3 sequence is CSARDPGTSGRYNEQFF. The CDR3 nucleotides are TGCAGTGCTAGAGATCCCGGGACTAGCGGGAGGTACAATGAGCAGTTCTTC.

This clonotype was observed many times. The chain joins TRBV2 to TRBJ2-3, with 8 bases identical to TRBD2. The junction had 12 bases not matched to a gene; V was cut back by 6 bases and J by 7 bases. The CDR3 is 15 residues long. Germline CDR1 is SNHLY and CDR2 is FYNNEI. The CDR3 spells CASRLADTQGNTQYF. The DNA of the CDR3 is TGTGCCAGCAGACTAGCGGACACCCAAGGGAATACGCAGTATTTT. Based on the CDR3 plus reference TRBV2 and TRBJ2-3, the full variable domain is EPEVTQTPSHQVTQMGQEVILRCVPISNHLYFYWYRQILGQKVEFLVSFYNNEISEKSEIFDDQFSVERPDGSNFTLKIRSTKLEDSAMYFCASRLADTQGNTQYFGPGTRLTVL.

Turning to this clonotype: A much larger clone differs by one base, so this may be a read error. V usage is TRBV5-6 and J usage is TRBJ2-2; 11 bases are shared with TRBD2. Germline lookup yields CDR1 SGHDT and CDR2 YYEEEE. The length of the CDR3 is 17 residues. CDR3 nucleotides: TGTGCCAGCAGCTTGGCCACTAGCGGGGGCCTCCCCGGGGAGCTGCTTTTT. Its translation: CASSLATSGGLPGELLF.

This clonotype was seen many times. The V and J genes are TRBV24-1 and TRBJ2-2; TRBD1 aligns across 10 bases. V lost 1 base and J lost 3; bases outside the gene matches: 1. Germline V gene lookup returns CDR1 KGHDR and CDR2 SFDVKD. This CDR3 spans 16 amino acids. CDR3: CATSDFGTGDTGELFF. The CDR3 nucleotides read TGTGCCACCAGTGATTTTGGGACAGGGGACACCGGGGAGCTGTTTTTT.

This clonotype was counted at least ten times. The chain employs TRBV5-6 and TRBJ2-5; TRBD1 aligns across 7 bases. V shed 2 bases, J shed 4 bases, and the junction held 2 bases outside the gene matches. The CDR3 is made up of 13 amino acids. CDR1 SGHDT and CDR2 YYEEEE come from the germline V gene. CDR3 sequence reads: CASSLSGGETQYF. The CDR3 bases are TGTGCCAGCAGCTTATCAGGGGGAGAGACCCAGTACTTC.

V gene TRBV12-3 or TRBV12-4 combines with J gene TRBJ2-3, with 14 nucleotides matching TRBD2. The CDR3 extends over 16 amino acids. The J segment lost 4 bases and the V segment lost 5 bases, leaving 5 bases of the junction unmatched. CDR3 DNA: TGTGCCAGCAGTCCCGGGACTAGCGGGAGTTCAGATACGCAGTATTTT. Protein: CASSPGTSGSSDTQYF.

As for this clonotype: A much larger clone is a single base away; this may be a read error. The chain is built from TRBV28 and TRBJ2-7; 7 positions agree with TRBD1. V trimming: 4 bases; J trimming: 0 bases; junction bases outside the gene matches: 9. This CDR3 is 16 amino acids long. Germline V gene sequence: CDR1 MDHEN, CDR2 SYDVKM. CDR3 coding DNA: TGTGCCAGCAGTTCGAAATCCGGGACAGACTCCTACGAGCAGTACTTC. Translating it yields CASSSKSGTDSYEQYF.

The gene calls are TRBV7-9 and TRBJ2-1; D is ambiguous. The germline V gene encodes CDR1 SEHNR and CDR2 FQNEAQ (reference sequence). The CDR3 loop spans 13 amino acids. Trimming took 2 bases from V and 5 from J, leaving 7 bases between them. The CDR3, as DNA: TGTGCCAGCAGCTTATCTCCCGACAATGAGCAGTTCTTC. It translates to CASSLSPDNEQFF.